One sample yielded the 29 T cell receptor beta chains listed below, sequenced in a study of circulating CD8 cells and anti-PD-1 response in melanoma. Sorting of live CD3+CD8+TCRalphabeta+ cells by PD-1 and/or TIGIT gave four subsets. TCR libraries were prepared from around 14 ng of total RNA with the QIAseq Immune Repertoire TCR panel. TCRdb redid the calling of the reads with MiXCR, one entry per CDR3 protein. The sample consists of about 780 distinct CDR3 sequences, roughly 8% of them appearing once. Sequences were derived from CD8+ T cells from PBMCs, sampled at baseline or after one month of anti-PD-1 therapy (not recorded which). The origin of the receptors is a human donor with melanoma.

This clonotype is labeled as large. The chain carries TRBV9 and TRBJ2-2, with D unresolved. Trimming removed 1 base from V and 2 bases from J, with 6 bases in between. CDR1 and CDR2 (germline): SGDLS, YYNGEE. CDR3 length: 14 amino acids. The CDR3, as DNA: TGTGCCAGCAGCGTAAGGCCCAACACCGGGGAGCTGTTTTTT. Translation: CASSVRPNTGELFF.

This clonotype is classed as medium-sized. The chain combines TRBV20-1 with TRBJ1-1; TRBD1 might be the D (6 bases). The CDR3 totals 15 residues. CDR1 and CDR2 (germline): DFQATT, SNEGSKA (reference sequence). This chain's CDR3 is CSVPSYRASNTEAFF. CDR3 coding DNA: TGCAGCGTTCCCTCTTACAGGGCATCGAACACTGAAGCTTTCTTT.

This clonotype is labeled large. The chain uses TRBV4-3 and TRBJ2-5; weak D call: TRBD2 (6 bases). V was clipped by 0 bases and J by 5 bases, with 13 bases between them. The germline gives CDR1 LGHNA, CDR2 YSLEER. The CDR3 sequence is 15 residues long. This chain's CDR3 is CASSQDRASEETQYF. As DNA, the CDR3 is TGCGCCAGCAGCCAAGATAGGGCTAGCGAGGAGACCCAGTACTTC.

Only a few counts were recorded for this clonotype. The J gene is TRBJ2-1, the V gene TRBV20-1, with D possibly matching TRBD2 (5 bases). The CDR3 covers 15 residues. V lost 2 bases to trimming and J lost 0 bases, with 11 bases between them. Germline CDR1 is DFQATT and CDR2 is SNEGSKA (reference sequence). The CDR3 sequence: CSARSLGSSYNEQFF. Written as DNA, the CDR3 is TGCAGTGCTAGAAGCCTAGGGAGCTCCTACAATGAGCAGTTCTTC.

This clonotype is termed medium-sized (0.01 to 0.1%). The rearrangement links TRBV7-6 to TRBJ2-7; 9 nucleotides agree with TRBD1. This CDR3 contains 16 residues. Germline V gives CDR1 SGHVS, CDR2 FNYEAQ. Trimming at V came to 1 base and at J to 5 bases, leaving 9 bases not matched to a gene. In DNA form, the CDR3 reads TGTGCCAGCAGCTTAGAATTCCCTACAGGGGGCGACGAGCAGTACTTC. Its protein is CASSLEFPTGGDEQYF.

Relative to its sample, this clonotype is medium-sized. The rearrangement uses TRBV7-9 and TRBJ2-7; TRBD1 might be the D (5 bases). CDR1 and CDR2 from the germline V gene are SEHNR and FQNEAQ (reference sequence). Trimming cost V 5 bases and J 0 bases, with 14 bases left between them. This CDR3 has 15 residues. CDR3 residues: CASSGLGLSSYEQYF. CDR3 coding DNA: TGTGCCAGCAGCGGCTTGGGGCTCTCCTCCTACGAGCAGTACTTC.

This clonotype is large within its sample. One end of the junction varies from germline; a read error may be responsible. The chain links TRBV7-8 to TRBJ2-6; D remains unclear. This CDR3 comprises 18 residues. CDR1 and CDR2 from the germline V gene are SGHVS and FQNEAQ. The CDR3 reads CASSFGFWGPSEANVLTF. The CDR3 DNA reads as TGTGCCAGCAGCTTCGGGTTTTGGGGTCCCTCTGAGGCCAACGTCCTGACTTTC. Combining the CDR3 with reference TRBV7-8 and TRBJ2-6 gives the whole variable domain GAGVSQSPRYKVAKRGQDVALRCDPISGHVSLFWYQQALGQGPEFLTYFQNEAQLDKSGLPSDRFFAERPEGSVSTLKIQRTQQEDSAVYLCASSFGFWGPSEANVLTFGAGSRLTVL.

By its share, this clonotype is large. This sequence joins TRBV4-3 and TRBJ2-4, with TRBD1 identical over 7 bases. V dropped 5 bases and J dropped 8; count of bases not matched to a gene: 12. There are 15 residues in the CDR3. Germline V gene lookup returns CDR1 LGHNA and CDR2 YSLEER. DNA for the CDR3: TGCGCCAGCAGCACGAACAGGGGTCCCTCTGACATTCAGTACTTC. Residues: CASSTNRGPSDIQYF.

This clonotype is deemed large. The rearrangement joins TRBV11-2 to TRBJ2-1; D not resolved. The V end was cut by 1 base, the J end by 7 bases, with 8 bases between. The CDR3 loop spans 13 amino acids. Germline loops: CDR1 SGHAT, CDR2 FQNNGV. CDR3: CASSLVVRNEQFF. CDR3 nucleotides: TGTGCCAGCAGCTTAGTGGTCAGAAATGAGCAGTTCTTC.

This clonotype is deemed large (0.1 to 1%). The chain is built from TRBV29-1 and TRBJ2-1; 12 nucleotides agree with TRBD2. This CDR3 spans 15 amino acids. Germline lookup yields CDR1 SQVTM and CDR2 ANQGSEA. V shed 3 bases and J 5 bases; nucleotides not matched to a gene: 5. DNA for the CDR3: TGCAGCGTTGATGGTCTAGCGGGGGGGGACAATGAGCAGTTCTTC. Its translation is CSVDGLAGGDNEQFF.

This clonotype rates as large. J is TRBJ1-1 and V is TRBV2, with no clear D. CDR1 and CDR2 from the germline V gene are SNHLY and FYNNEI. Trimming took 8 bases from V and 7 from J, leaving 11 bases between them. The CDR3 spans 11 residues. This chain's CDR3 is CASVVRDEAFF. CDR3 sequence (DNA): TGTGCCAGCGTGGTGAGGGATGAAGCTTTCTTT.

By share of the sample, this clonotype is medium-sized. J is TRBJ1-2 and V is TRBV9; D might be TRBD1 (6 bases). With 6 bases removed from V and 6 bases from J, the gap between germline ends came to 15 bases. Germline V gene sequence: CDR1 SGDLS, CDR2 YYNGEE. The CDR3 runs 13 residues. CDR3 sequence (DNA): TGTGCCAGCAACCCGAGGGGGGAGAATGGCTACACCTTC. Its protein product is CASNPRGENGYTF.

Sample share makes this clonotype large (0.1 to 1%). V and J are TRBV7-2 and TRBJ2-1; TRBD1 matches 10 bases. The CDR3 has 16 residues. In germline, CDR1 is SGHTA, CDR2 FQGNSA. The trim removed 5 bases at V and 4 bases at J, leaving 8 bases unmatched. DNA of the CDR3: TGTGCCAGCAGCCCCACCGGACAGGGGGGGTACAATGAGCAGTTCTTC. Amino acids: CASSPTGQGGYNEQFF. Looking up the rest from reference TRBV7-2 and TRBJ2-1 gives the full variable domain: GAGVSQSPSNKVTEKGKDVELRCDPISGHTALYWYRQSLGQGLEFLIYFQGNSAPDKSGLPSDRFSAERTGGSVSTLTIQRTQQEDSAVYLCASSPTGQGGYNEQFFGPGTRLTVL.

This clonotype is classed as medium-sized (0.01 to 0.1%). This chain uses TRBV19 with TRBJ1-1; D is possibly TRBD1 (6 bases). The germline V gene encodes CDR1 LNHDA and CDR2 SQIVND (reference sequence). Trimming removed 3 bases from V and 7 bases from J, with 15 bases in between. This CDR3 comprises 14 residues. CDR3 in amino acids: CASSIWGGRDEAFF. CDR3 coding DNA: TGTGCCAGTAGTATCTGGGGGGGGCGAGATGAAGCTTTCTTT.

In its sample, this clonotype ranks as medium-sized. CDR3 coding DNA: TGTGCCAGCAGTTTAGGACAGGGGGCGGTGCGATACAATGAGCAGTTCTTC. Protein: CASSLGQGAVRYNEQFF. This chain connects TRBV28 to TRBJ2-1, with 11 bases identical to TRBD1. V was pared by 2 bases and J by 4 bases, with 7 bases of the junction left unmatched. The germline V gene has CDR1 MDHEN and CDR2 SYDVKM. The CDR3 consists of 17 residues.

By its share, this clonotype is large. The genes are TRBV19 and TRBJ2-1; TRBD2 matches 7 bases. CDR1 is LNHDA, CDR2 SQIVND, per germline (reference sequence). The J segment lost 3 bases and the V segment lost 4 bases, leaving 21 bases of the junction unmatched. The CDR3 covers 20 residues. The CDR3 nucleotides are TGTGCCAGTAGTACTCAACTGGGGCGGGGGTCCCTGAAAATCTACAATGAGCAGTTCTTC. This encodes CASSTQLGRGSLKIYNEQFF.

This clonotype counts as large (0.1 to 1%). This rearrangement joins TRBV11-2 to TRBJ2-2; no clear D gene. The CDR3 runs 13 residues. Germline CDR1 and CDR2: SGHAT and FQNNGV. Deletions cut 3 bases from V and 1 base from J, with 3 bases between. CDR3 in amino acids: CASSFKNTGELFF. CDR3 nucleotides: TGTGCCAGCAGCTTTAAGAACACCGGGGAGCTGTTTTTT.

This chain joins TRBV14 and TRBJ2-3, with D perhaps matching TRBD2 (5 bases). Germline CDR1 SGHDN, CDR2 FVKESK. Trimming stripped 4 bases from V and 3 bases from J, with 14 bases between. This CDR3 contains 15 residues. CDR3 protein: CASSRLKLGTDTQYF. The CDR3 DNA reads TGTGCCAGCAGCCGCCTAAAACTAGGAACAGATACGCAGTATTTT.

A note on this clonotype: A read error may explain this, as a much larger clone is one base away. Written as DNA, the CDR3 is TGTGCCAGCAGATCAGTCCCGGGGGCTAGGGGAGGTACGCAGTATTTT. Translating gives CASRSVPGARGGTQYF. The chain recombines TRBV28 with TRBJ2-3; D possibly matches TRBD1 or TRBD2 (6 bases each). The germline V gene encodes CDR1 MDHEN and CDR2 SYDVKM. Deletions cut 6 bases from V and 8 bases from J, with 24 bases between. The CDR3 is made up of 16 amino acids.

Comment on this clonotype: A much larger clone is a single base away; this may be a read error. The gene calls are TRBV24-1 and TRBJ1-1; D remains ambiguous. This CDR3 contains 13 residues. The germline V gene encodes CDR1 KGHDR and CDR2 SFDVKD. V was shortened by 12 bases and J by 1 base, with 14 bases between the two germline ends. The CDR3 loop is CASSELANTEAFF. In nucleotides, the CDR3 is TGTGCCTCGTCCGAGCTGGCGAACACTGAAGCTTTCTTT.

This clonotype is deemed large. The V and J genes are TRBV7-9 and TRBJ2-5; D uncertain. V lost 1 base and J 4 bases, leaving 4 bases between the germline ends. Germline CDR1 reads SEHNR; CDR2 reads FQNEAQ (reference sequence). The CDR3 covers 12 residues. CDR3: CASSLVGETQYF. The CDR3 DNA is TGTGCCAGCAGCTTAGTGGGAGAGACCCAGTACTTC.

This clonotype qualifies as large. V usage is TRBV19 and J usage is TRBJ1-5; possible D gene TRBD1, 5 bases. CDR1 and CDR2 (germline): LNHDA, SQIVND (reference sequence). V lost 10 bases and J 4 bases, leaving 14 bases between the germline ends. The CDR3 is made up of 13 amino acids. The CDR3 protein is CATLHGGNQPQHF. Written as DNA, the CDR3 is TGTGCCACCCTGCATGGGGGGAATCAGCCCCAGCATTTT.

Comments on this clonotype: One end of the junction is discordant with germline, which a read error may explain. The rearrangement links TRBV27 to TRBJ2-6; tentatively, D is TRBD1 or TRBD2 (5 bases each). The CDR3 sequence is 15 residues long. Germline V CDR1 and CDR2: MNHEY, SMNVEV (reference sequence). The CDR3 DNA is TGCGCCAGCAGTTTTTGGGGGACTGGGGCCAACGTCCTGACTTTC. As protein: CASSFWGTGANVLTF.

This clonotype counts as large. The V and J genes are TRBV20-1 and TRBJ1-2, with TRBD1 matching 8 bases. The CDR3 runs to 16 residues. The germline CDR1 and CDR2 sequences are DFQATT and SNEGSKA (reference sequence). Trimming removed 0 bases from V and 4 bases from J; junction bases left unmatched: 10. CDR3 DNA: TGCAGTGCTAGAGAAACAGGGGGATCCCCTTCCTATGGCTACACCTTC. Translated: CSARETGGSPSYGYTF.

This clonotype was seen just once. A much bigger clone sits one base away, suggesting this may be a read error. The rearrangement uses TRBV19 and TRBJ2-4, with D maybe TRBD2 (5 bases). Germline CDR1 LNHDA, CDR2 SQIVND (reference sequence). CDR3 length: 14 amino acids. V lost 7 bases and J lost 1, with 11 bases in between. In DNA form, the CDR3 reads TGTGCCAGTATCGACGGGGAGGCCAAAAACATTCAGTACTTC. Its protein is CASIDGEAKNIQYF.

Within the sample, this clonotype is large. The V and J genes are TRBV29-1 and TRBJ2-5, with a tentative D call TRBD1 (5 bases). Germline V gene sequence: CDR1 SQVTM, CDR2 ANQGSEA. V gave up 3 bases and J gave up 1 base, with 12 bases separating them. The CDR3 is 14 amino acids. In DNA, the CDR3 is TGCAGCGTTGAGTCAGGGATTATCCAAGAGACCCAGTACTTC. Its translation: CSVESGIIQETQYF.

This clonotype is categorized as large (0.1 to 1%). This sequence joins TRBV7-2 and TRBJ1-2, with 9 bases lining up with TRBD1. Trimming cost V 2 bases and J 5 bases; bases outside gene matches: 6. The CDR3 is made up of 15 amino acids. CDR1 is SGHTA, CDR2 FQGNSA, per germline. The CDR3 loop reads CASSLNLDRGYGYTF. CDR3 nucleotides: TGTGCCAGCAGCTTAAATCTCGACAGGGGGTATGGCTACACCTTC.

This chain uses TRBV19 with TRBJ2-5, with TRBD1 identical over 11 bases. The CDR3 runs to 16 residues. Germline V gene lookup returns CDR1 LNHDA and CDR2 SQIVND (reference sequence). The trim removed 6 bases at V and 3 bases at J, leaving 9 bases unmatched. The DNA for the CDR3 is TGTGCCAGTAGCCATCGCCGGGGACAGGGGGAAGAGACCCAGTACTTC. Translated, it gives CASSHRRGQGEETQYF.

In this sample, this clonotype is medium-sized. The V and J genes are TRBV2 and TRBJ2-3; 12 nucleotides match TRBD2. Germline trimming cut 4 bases from V and 7 bases from J; bases unmatched to any gene: 18. Germline V lookup: CDR1 SNHLY, CDR2 FYNNEI. There are 19 residues in the CDR3. CDR3 nucleotide sequence: TGTGCCAGCAGTGTCCCCTTAAAACTAGCGGGGGGTCCAAAATATACGCAGTATTTT. This codes for CASSVPLKLAGGPKYTQYF.